The 20 T cell receptor beta chains listed next were all sequenced from one sample in a study of blood T cell repertoires in COVID-19. Profiling relied on immunoSEQ multiplex PCR, and the TCRdb table lists in-frame clones only, not all of them. The table includes about 440,000 clones, approximately 90% detected once. Sample: peripheral blood. These receptors were collected from a woman in her forties or fifties with COVID-19, enrolled during active disease.

This chain connects TRBV19 to TRBJ1-1, with 8 bases aligning to TRBD1. Trimming at V came to 6 bases and at J to 1 base, leaving 7 bases not matched to a gene. The CDR3 has 15 amino acids. CDR1 and CDR2 (germline): LNHDA, SQIVND (reference sequence). In DNA, the CDR3 is TGTGCCAGTAGCCAGAGACAGGGGCAGAACACTGAAGCTTTCTTT. Translated: CASSQRQGQNTEAFF.

The CDR3 nucleotides read TGTGCCAGCAGCTTATCAGGCATCTCTGGGGCCAACGTCCTGACTTTC. It specifies CASSLSGISGANVLTF. This sequence joins TRBV5-4 and TRBJ2-6; D gene ambiguous. The CDR3 contains 16 residues. V was pared by 2 bases and J by 0 bases, with 9 bases between. The V gene's germline CDR1 is SGHNT and CDR2 YYREEE (reference sequence).

This clone was recorded only once. The chain links TRBV12-3 or TRBV12-4 to TRBJ1-1; the D is unclear. The germline V and J ends were trimmed by 6 bases and 6 bases, with 14 bases remaining between them. The CDR3 is made up of 13 amino acids. As DNA, the CDR3 is TGTGCCAGCAGCCTATATCTCGGGGCTGAAGCTTTCTTT. Protein: CASSLYLGAEAFF.

The chain couples TRBV7-9 to TRBJ1-4; tentative D call: TRBD1 (6 bases). V lost 5 bases and J lost 3, with 13 bases in between. This CDR3 region has 15 residues. Germline values: CDR1 SEHNR, CDR2 FQNEAQ (reference sequence). Here the CDR3 reads CASSSYRDPNEKLFF. DNA of the CDR3: TGTGCCAGCAGCAGCTACAGGGACCCTAATGAAAAACTGTTTTTT.

Here the CDR3 DNA reads TGCAGCGGGCGGACAGGGAAATATGGCTACACCTTC. Protein product: CSGRTGKYGYTF. V and J are TRBV29-1 and TRBJ1-2; 8 bases align to TRBD1. The CDR3 is 12 residues long. With 7 bases clipped from V and 5 bases from J, the junction kept 6 bases outside the gene matches. CDR1 and CDR2 (germline): SQVTM, ANQGSEA.

V and J are TRBV29-1 and TRBJ2-7; D is possibly TRBD2 (6 bases). The V end was cut by 5 bases, the J end by 7 bases, with 12 bases between. CDR1 is SQVTM and CDR2 is ANQGSEA in the germline V gene. The CDR3 has 11 residues. The CDR3 coding sequence is TGCAGCGTTAGGACCGGGGGAGAGCAGTACTTC. It specifies CSVRTGGEQYF.

The chain couples TRBV9 to TRBJ1-1, with TRBD1 matching 7 bases. From germline, CDR1 is SGDLS and CDR2 YYNGEE. This CDR3 is built from 13 residues. The V segment lost 4 bases and the J segment 8 bases; nucleotides outside the gene matches: 8. The CDR3 loop reads CASSPWTGTEAFF. The CDR3 DNA follows: TGTGCCAGCAGCCCTTGGACAGGTACGGAAGCTTTCTTT.

The chain links TRBV5-1 to TRBJ1-2; 8 nucleotides match TRBD1. Looked up from germline, CDR1 is SGHRS and CDR2 is YFSETQ. The CDR3 is 16 residues long. Unmatched junction bases numbered 12, after V lost 4 bases and J lost 4 bases. The CDR3 region has the DNA TGCGCCAGCAGCCCTTCCCGTGACAGGGGCCTCTATGGCTACACCTTC. This sequence encodes CASSPSRDRGLYGYTF.

This clone has only a few counts. This chain links TRBV5-3 with TRBJ1-5; D possibly corresponds to TRBD1 (5 bases). TRBV5-3 is an ORF for which the function is uncertain. CDR3 length equals 13 residues. V gave up 10 bases and J gave up 4 bases, with 15 bases separating them. Here the CDR3 reads CACRVRANQPQHF. DNA for the CDR3: TGTGCCTGCAGGGTACGTGCGAATCAGCCCCAGCATTTT.

The rearrangement links TRBV2 to TRBJ1-2, with TRBD1 identical over 7 bases. J gave up 6 bases and V 5 bases, and 9 bases lay outside the gene matches. CDR3 length: 14 amino acids. Germline assignment: CDR1 SNHLY and CDR2 FYNNEI. CDR3 bases: TGTGCCAGCAGTTTCCAAGCAGGGGGAAATGGCTACACCTTC. Encoded protein: CASSFQAGGNGYTF.

The gene calls are TRBV9 and TRBJ2-5; maybe TRBD1 (7 bases). There are 15 residues in the CDR3. CDR1 and CDR2 (germline): SGDLS, YYNGEE. V lost 0 bases, J lost 5 bases, and 14 bases lay in between. This CDR3 is CASSVDQGGGETQYF. The CDR3 DNA reads TGTGCCAGCAGCGTAGACCAGGGGGGTGGCGAGACCCAGTACTTC.

The chain combines TRBV29-1 with TRBJ2-2; 7 bases agree with TRBD1. This CDR3 is 13 amino acids long. Trimming at V came to 6 bases and at J to 1 base, leaving 2 bases not matched to a gene. From germline, CDR1 is SQVTM and CDR2 ANQGSEA. Here the CDR3 reads CSVQGRNTGELFF. DNA of the CDR3: TGCAGCGTACAGGGGCGGAACACCGGGGAGCTGTTTTTT.

Many counts were recorded for this clone. This chain uses TRBV2 with TRBJ1-5; TRBD1 matches 9 bases. The CDR3 covers 15 residues. The V and J ends lost 6 bases and 4 bases, in that order; junction bases with no gene match: 7. Per the germline V gene, CDR1 is SNHLY and CDR2 is FYNNEI. The DNA of the CDR3 is TGTGCCAGCAGGTTACAGGGGGCGGAGAATCAGCCCCAGCATTTT. Its protein is CASRLQGAENQPQHF.

The chain links TRBV5-1 to TRBJ1-1, with TRBD1 as a possible D gene (5 bases). The CDR3 is made up of 14 amino acids. The V gene lost 2 bases and the J gene lost 0 bases, with 8 bases spanning the gap. The germline V gene has CDR1 SGHRS and CDR2 YFSETQ. Written as DNA, the CDR3 is TGCGCCAGCAGCTTCTCGACAGTGAACACTGAAGCTTTCTTT. Translation: CASSFSTVNTEAFF.

The V call is TRBV6-5, the J call TRBJ1-4; 10 bases are a match to TRBD1. The J segment lost 7 bases and the V segment lost 5 bases, leaving 7 bases of the junction unmatched. The germline CDR1 and CDR2 sequences are MNHEY and SVGAGI. The CDR3 spans 15 residues. CDR3 in DNA: TGTGCCAGCAGTCCACTTCGGACAGGGGGTGAAAAACTGTTTTTT. Translation: CASSPLRTGGEKLFF.

The chain employs TRBV9 and TRBJ1-2; D is uncertain. Trimming took 0 bases from V and 7 from J, leaving 13 bases between them. Per germline, CDR1 SGDLS and CDR2 YYNGEE. CDR3 size: 14 residues. CDR3 residues: CASSVEPDRGGYTF. The CDR3 nucleotides are TGTGCCAGCAGCGTAGAACCCGACCGCGGTGGCTACACCTTC.

V usage is TRBV6-5 and J usage is TRBJ1-1; unclear D gene. Per germline, CDR1 MNHEY and CDR2 SVGAGI. The length of the CDR3 is 13 residues. Trimming stripped 7 bases from V and 9 bases from J, with 18 bases between. The DNA for the CDR3 is TGTGCCAGCACTCCTAGGGAGGGATCTCAAGCTTTCTTT. Protein: CASTPREGSQAFF.

This chain connects TRBV28 to TRBJ2-2; 9 nucleotides line up with TRBD1. Germline V lookup: CDR1 MDHEN, CDR2 SYDVKM. V dropped 8 bases and J dropped 3; count of bases not matched to a gene: 4. There are 14 residues in the CDR3. Here the CDR3 DNA reads TGTGCCAGCTTCCGACAGGGGGACACCGGGGAGCTGTTTTTT. Translated: CASFRQGDTGELFF.

This sequence joins TRBV3-1 (or the pseudogene TRBV3-2) and TRBJ1-1, with 7 bases identical to TRBD1. The CDR3 loop spans 11 amino acids. Unmatched junction bases numbered 3, after V lost 3 bases and J lost 11 bases. Germline values: CDR1 LGHDT, CDR2 YNNKEL (reference sequence). CDR3 region: CASSQGTDAFF. The CDR3 nucleotides read TGTGCCAGCAGCCAGGGGACAGACGCTTTCTTT.

V and J are TRBV29-1 and TRBJ1-2; 7 nucleotides line up with TRBD1. J was trimmed by 2 bases and V by 3 bases; bases with no gene match: 6. This CDR3 is built from 14 residues. CDR1 and CDR2 from the germline V gene are SQVTM and ANQGSEA. CDR3 coding DNA: TGCAGCGTTGAGGACAGGCGTCGAAACTATGGCTACACCTTC. This encodes CSVEDRRRNYGYTF.